Listed below are T cell receptor beta chains from one sample, sequenced in a study of OX40 agonist ivuxolimab in advanced cancers. Assay used: immunoSEQ multiplex PCR; TCRdb lists only in-frame clones, some missing. The sample lists about 29,000 clones; approximately 78% were seen once. The source was CD4+ or CD8+ T cells sorted from blood, collected in a trial of the OX40 agonist ivuxolimab. These receptors were obtained from an adult with an advanced solid tumor such as melanoma, head and neck, liver or kidney cancer. CDR3s include the opening cysteine and the closing phenylalanine or tryptophan. The D gene is left open where the match is weak. Expanded clones get a size class; other rows say once, few or many, or leave the size out.

J gene: TRBJ2-2; D gene: .; clone size: .; V gene: TRBV9; CDR3 DNA: TGTGCCAGCAGCGTAGGGAACGGGGAGCTGTTTTTT; CDR3 protein: CASSVGNGELFF
J gene: TRBJ1-1; D gene: TRBD1; clone size: .; V gene: TRBV4-1; CDR3 DNA: TGCGCCAGCAGCCTAGCCGGACAGGAGTCCTCTGAAGCTTTCTTT; CDR3 protein: CASSLAGQESSEAFF
J gene: TRBJ2-2; D gene: .; clone size: .; V gene: TRBV18; CDR3 DNA: TGTGCCAGCTCTTCTCCGGGACACCACACCGGGGAGCTGTTTTTT; CDR3 protein: CASSSPGHHTGELFF
J gene: TRBJ2-3; D gene: .; clone size: .; V gene: TRBV9; CDR3 DNA: TGTGCCAGCAGCTCCTACGTCGGTCAAGGAGATACGCAGTATTTT; CDR3 protein: CASSSYVGQGDTQYF
J gene: TRBJ1-1; D gene: .; clone size: .; V gene: TRBV4-1; CDR3 DNA: TGCGCCAGCAGCCAAGGTTGGACATTGAACACTGAAGCTTTCTTT; CDR3 protein: CASSQGWTLNTEAFF
J gene: TRBJ2-2; D gene: .; clone size: many; V gene: TRBV27; CDR3 DNA: TGTGCCAGCAGTTTATTGGAAACCGGGGAGCTGTTTTTT; CDR3 protein: CASSLLETGELFF
J gene: TRBJ2-7; D gene: TRBD1; clone size: .; V gene: TRBV30; CDR3 DNA: TGTGCCTGGAGTGCCCTCGGGGACAGGGGCTACGAGCAGTACTTC; CDR3 protein: CAWSALGDRGYEQYF
J gene: TRBJ1-1; D gene: .; clone size: .; V gene: TRBV6-6; CDR3 DNA: TGTGCCAGCACCTACGACTGGCGAGGGAACACTGAAGCTTTCTTT; CDR3 protein: CASTYDWRGNTEAFF
J gene: TRBJ1-2; D gene: .; clone size: .; V gene: TRBV6-5; CDR3 DNA: TGTGCCAGCAGTTACACGTACCTCTATGGCTACACCTTC; CDR3 protein: CASSYTYLYGYTF
J gene: TRBJ2-3; D gene: TRBD2; clone size: .; V gene: TRBV11-2; CDR3 DNA: TGTGCCAGCAGCTTAGATCTTCTAGCGGATATCACAGATACGCAGTATTTT; CDR3 protein: CASSLDLLADITDTQYF
J gene: TRBJ1-5; D gene: TRBD1; clone size: .; V gene: TRBV7-2; CDR3 DNA: TGTGCCAGCAGCTCCCCGACAGGGAGCAATCAGCCCCAGCATTTT; CDR3 protein: CASSSPTGSNQPQHF
J gene: TRBJ2-3; D gene: .; clone size: .; V gene: TRBV7-9; CDR3 DNA: TGTGCCAGCAGGGGACGTCTATCGGGGGCAGATACGCAGTATTTT; CDR3 protein: CASRGRLSGADTQYF
J gene: TRBJ1-5; D gene: .; clone size: .; V gene: TRBV12-1; CDR3 DNA: TGTGCCACCCTGGGGGGTCAGCCCCAGCATTTT; CDR3 protein: CATLGGQPQHF
J gene: TRBJ2-2; D gene: .; clone size: .; V gene: TRBV16; CDR3 DNA: TGTGCCAGCAGCCAATCCTCGGTAACCGGGGAGCTGTTTTTT; CDR3 protein: CASSQSSVTGELFF
J gene: TRBJ2-1; D gene: TRBD1; clone size: .; V gene: TRBV5-6; CDR3 DNA: TGTGCCAGCAGCTCGGGACAGACCTTATACAATGAGCAGTTCTTC; CDR3 protein: CASSSGQTLYNEQFF
J gene: TRBJ2-7; D gene: TRBD2; clone size: .; V gene: TRBV9; CDR3 DNA: TGTGCCAGCAGCGTTACTAGCGGGAGGGCTGGCGAGCAGTACTTC; CDR3 protein: CASSVTSGRAGEQYF
J gene: TRBJ1-3; D gene: .; clone size: .; V gene: TRBV4-3; CDR3 DNA: TGCGCCAGCAGCCAAGAATACAGCTCTGGAAACACCATATATTTT; CDR3 protein: CASSQEYSSGNTIYF
J gene: TRBJ1-1; D gene: .; clone size: .; V gene: TRBV28; CDR3 DNA: TGTGCCAGCAGTTTGTTGGGGGAAGGGATTGAAGCTTTCTTT; CDR3 protein: CASSLLGEGIEAFF
J gene: TRBJ1-2; D gene: .; clone size: .; V gene: TRBV28; CDR3 DNA: TGTGCCAGCAGTTTATTCGGGGAGACGGACTATGGCTACACCTTC; CDR3 protein: CASSLFGETDYGYTF
J gene: TRBJ2-7; D gene: .; clone size: .; V gene: TRBV6-6; CDR3 DNA: TGTGCCAGCAGTTACTCGGCTGTCTACGAGCAGTACTTC; CDR3 protein: CASSYSAVYEQYF
J gene: TRBJ2-1; D gene: TRBD2; clone size: .; V gene: TRBV5-1; CDR3 DNA: TGCGCCAGTTCCCCGGGGGGACCATACAATGAGCAGTTCTTC; CDR3 protein: CASSPGGPYNEQFF
J gene: TRBJ2-7; D gene: .; clone size: .; V gene: TRBV19; CDR3 DNA: TGTGCCAGTAGTATAGACACAGGACCCTACGAGCAGTACTTC; CDR3 protein: CASSIDTGPYEQYF
J gene: TRBJ2-7; D gene: .; clone size: few; V gene: TRBV11-2; CDR3 DNA: TGTGCCAGCAGCTTGCGGGGCGGGGTTAGTGGGCACTACGAGCAGTACTTC; CDR3 protein: CASSLRGGVSGHYEQYF
J gene: TRBJ1-2; D gene: .; clone size: .; V gene: TRBV13; CDR3 DNA: TGTGCCAGCAGCCCTCGTGGTAGTCCGTCTAACTATGGCTACACCTTC; CDR3 protein: CASSPRGSPSNYGYTF
J gene: TRBJ1-3; D gene: .; clone size: .; V gene: TRBV7-9; CDR3 DNA: TGTGCCAGCAGCTTATCCCCGGGACTCCGCTCTGGAAACACCATATATTTT; CDR3 protein: CASSLSPGLRSGNTIYF
J gene: TRBJ1-1; D gene: .; clone size: .; V gene: TRBV15; CDR3 DNA: TGTGCCACTAACCTAAGGGTTAACACTGAAGCTTTCTTT; CDR3 protein: CATNLRVNTEAFF
J gene: TRBJ2-7; D gene: TRBD2; clone size: .; V gene: TRBV27; CDR3 DNA: TGTGCCAGCAGTCGGACTAGCATCCACGAGCAGTACTTC; CDR3 protein: CASSRTSIHEQYF
J gene: TRBJ1-5; D gene: .; clone size: .; V gene: TRBV5-1; CDR3 DNA: TGCGCCAGCAGCTTAGGGGCAGGGGGCAATCAGCCCCAGCATTTT; CDR3 protein: CASSLGAGGNQPQHF
J gene: TRBJ1-1; D gene: .; clone size: .; V gene: TRBV27; CDR3 DNA: TGTGCCAGCAGTCCCGCGGGACACTTGAACACTGAAGCTTTCTTT; CDR3 protein: CASSPAGHLNTEAFF
J gene: TRBJ2-5; D gene: .; clone size: .; V gene: TRBV9; CDR3 DNA: TGTGCCAGCAGCGGAGGCGGATCACAAGAGACCCAGTACTTC; CDR3 protein: CASSGGGSQETQYF
J gene: TRBJ2-2; D gene: .; clone size: .; V gene: TRBV10-3; CDR3 DNA: TGTGCCATCAGTGCAACTACAGGGACGAACACCGGGGAGCTGTTTTTT; CDR3 protein: CAISATTGTNTGELFF
J gene: TRBJ1-1; D gene: .; clone size: .; V gene: TRBV7-9; CDR3 DNA: TGTGCCAGCAGCCGGACAGCTTTGAACACTGAAGCTTTCTTT; CDR3 protein: CASSRTALNTEAFF
J gene: TRBJ2-1; D gene: TRBD2; clone size: .; V gene: TRBV29-1; CDR3 DNA: TGCAGCGTTGAAAAGACTAGCGGGGTGAACTACAATGAGCAGTTCTTC; CDR3 protein: CSVEKTSGVNYNEQFF
J gene: TRBJ1-5; D gene: TRBD1; clone size: .; V gene: TRBV15; CDR3 DNA: TGTGCCACCAGCATGGACAGGGAGGCCCAGCCCCAGCATTTT; CDR3 protein: CATSMDREAQPQHF
J gene: TRBJ2-7; D gene: .; clone size: .; V gene: TRBV4-1; CDR3 DNA: TGCGCCAGCAGCCAAGAGGCCACAGGGTGGTCCTCCTACGAGCAGTACTTC; CDR3 protein: CASSQEATGWSSYEQYF
J gene: TRBJ2-3; D gene: TRBD2; clone size: .; V gene: TRBV9; CDR3 DNA: TGTGCCAGCAGCGTGGGCGGGGGGGCCACAGATACGCAGTATTTT; CDR3 protein: CASSVGGGATDTQYF
J gene: TRBJ2-3; D gene: .; clone size: .; V gene: TRBV27; CDR3 DNA: TGTGCCAGCAGTTCGGGAGTGCCAGATACGCAGTATTTT; CDR3 protein: CASSSGVPDTQYF
J gene: TRBJ2-1; D gene: .; clone size: .; V gene: TRBV13; CDR3 DNA: TGTGCCAGCAGCCCGGGGCCGAGCTCCTACAATGAGCAGTTCTTC; CDR3 protein: CASSPGPSSYNEQFF
J gene: TRBJ1-2; D gene: .; clone size: .; V gene: TRBV30; CDR3 DNA: TGTGCCACCTCTTTAGGATCCTATGGCTACACCTTC; CDR3 protein: CATSLGSYGYTF
J gene: TRBJ2-7; D gene: TRBD1; clone size: .; V gene: TRBV7-9; CDR3 DNA: TGTGCCAGCGGTTTAACCAGGACAGGGGGAAACGAGCAGTACTTC; CDR3 protein: CASGLTRTGGNEQYF
J gene: TRBJ2-1; D gene: .; clone size: .; V gene: TRBV19; CDR3 DNA: TGTGCCAGTAGTTATAGCGGATCTTCCTACAATGAGCAGTTCTTC; CDR3 protein: CASSYSGSSYNEQFF
J gene: TRBJ2-3; D gene: TRBD1; clone size: many; V gene: TRBV19; CDR3 DNA: TGTGCCAGTAGCCCTCTTCGGGGACAGGGTAGTGATACGCAGTATTTT; CDR3 protein: CASSPLRGQGSDTQYF
J gene: TRBJ2-7; D gene: TRBD2; clone size: .; V gene: TRBV7-3; CDR3 DNA: TGTGCCAGCAGCCCAACGGCGGGAGCCCTACTCTACGAGCAGTACTTC; CDR3 protein: CASSPTAGALLYEQYF
J gene: TRBJ1-2; D gene: TRBD1; clone size: .; V gene: TRBV5-4; CDR3 DNA: TGTGCCAGCAGCTCGTCGGGACAGGGAATCGATGGCTACACCTTC; CDR3 protein: CASSSSGQGIDGYTF
J gene: TRBJ2-7; D gene: .; clone size: .; V gene: TRBV29-1; CDR3 DNA: TGCAGCGTTTTAACCCGGGACACTGCCTCCTACGAGCAGTACTTC; CDR3 protein: CSVLTRDTASYEQYF
J gene: TRBJ1-2; D gene: TRBD1; clone size: .; V gene: TRBV28; CDR3 DNA: TGTGCCAGCAGTTTAACAGGGGCGGATAACTATGGCTACACCTTC; CDR3 protein: CASSLTGADNYGYTF
J gene: TRBJ2-7; D gene: .; clone size: .; V gene: TRBV6-5; CDR3 DNA: TGTGCCAGCATTCTCCGGGACGGGCCCTTTGAGGAGCAGTACTTC; CDR3 protein: CASILRDGPFEEQYF
J gene: TRBJ1-4; D gene: .; clone size: .; V gene: TRBV30; CDR3 DNA: TGTGCCTGGTTGGGGGCAGCAACTAATGAAAAACTGTTTTTT; CDR3 protein: CAWLGAATNEKLFF